This is a list of T cell receptor beta chains from one sample in a study of blood T cell repertoires in COVID-19. Assay: immunoSEQ multiplex PCR; the TCRdb copy retains only in-frame clones and omits some. Here the sample spans under 250,000 clones, 86% being singletons. What was sequenced was peripheral blood. The receptors derive from a woman aged 55 to 70 who had recovered from COVID-19. Each CDR3 is given with its conserved first and last residue. The order of the fields is V gene, D gene, CDR3 length, J gene, clone size, CDR3 DNA, CDR3 protein. The D gene is left open where the match is weak. For some rows the clone size is stated as once, few or many, or as a class when expanded; others skip it.

V: TRBV7-3; D: .; length: 13; J: TRBJ2-5; size: .; DNA: TGTGCCAGCAGCTTCGGGGACCAAGAGACCCAGTACTTC; CDR3: CASSFGDQETQYF
V: TRBV5-8; D: .; length: 17; J: TRBJ1-5; size: .; DNA: TGTGCCAGCAGCCTCTTGTGGGGGGAGGTCCCAGATCAGCCCCAGCATTTT; CDR3: CASSLLWGEVPDQPQHF
V: TRBV4-1; D: TRBD1; length: 14; J: TRBJ2-7; size: few; DNA: TGCGCCAGCAGCCAACGGACAGGGGTCTACGAGCAGTACTTC; CDR3: CASSQRTGVYEQYF
V: TRBV5-1; D: .; length: 15; J: TRBJ2-2; size: once; DNA: TGCGCCAGCAGCTTGGCCCCACTGAACACCGGGGAGCTGTTTTTT; CDR3: CASSLAPLNTGELFF
V: TRBV6-6; D: TRBD1; length: 13; J: TRBJ2-7; size: .; DNA: TGTGCCAGCGAAGGACAGGGAGCCTACGAGCAGTACTTC; CDR3: CASEGQGAYEQYF
V: TRBV4-1; D: .; length: 13; J: TRBJ1-5; size: .; DNA: TGCGCCAGCAGCCAAGGGGCTACTCAGCCCCAGCATTTT; CDR3: CASSQGATQPQHF
V: TRBV2; D: TRBD2; length: 15; J: TRBJ2-5; size: .; DNA: TGTGCCAGCATTTTCGGACTAGCGGTGGTAGAGACCCAGTACTTC; CDR3: CASIFGLAVVETQYF
V: TRBV11-2; D: .; length: 16; J: TRBJ1-4; size: .; DNA: TGTGCCAGCAGCTCCAACCACAGGGTTTATAATGAAAAACTGTTTTTT; CDR3: CASSSNHRVYNEKLFF
V: TRBV11-3; D: .; length: 13; J: TRBJ1-4; size: .; DNA: TGTGCCAGCAGCTTAGGGGTTGAGGGAAAACTGTTTTTT; CDR3: CASSLGVEGKLFF
V: TRBV5-1; D: .; length: 13; J: TRBJ1-1; size: .; DNA: TGCGCCAGCAGCGTCAGGGCCGGGGGATGGGCTTTCTTT; CDR3: CASSVRAGGWAFF
V: TRBV4-1; D: .; length: 17; J: TRBJ2-2; size: .; DNA: TGCGCCAGCAGCCAAGAGGCGGTAGCGGACTACACCGGGGAGCTGTTTTTT; CDR3: CASSQEAVADYTGELFF
V: TRBV9; D: .; length: 15; J: TRBJ2-1; size: .; DNA: TGTGCCAGCAGCGTGCGGGACAGAGACTACAATGAGCAGTTCTTC; CDR3: CASSVRDRDYNEQFF
V: TRBV14; D: .; length: 15; J: TRBJ2-7; size: once; DNA: TGTGCCAGCAGCCAAGATTATCGGAGCTTCTACGAGCAGTACTTC; CDR3: CASSQDYRSFYEQYF
V: TRBV28; D: .; length: 14; J: TRBJ1-5; size: .; DNA: TGTGCCAGCCGAGGGAGTTGGGCTAGTCAGCCCCAGCATTTT; CDR3: CASRGSWASQPQHF
V: TRBV27; D: TRBD2; length: 17; J: TRBJ2-5; size: .; DNA: TGTGCCAGCAGAGCCCTTTGGGGCGGGGGGGGAGAAGAGACCCAGTACTTC; CDR3: CASRALWGGGGEETQYF
V: TRBV19; D: TRBD2; length: 16; J: TRBJ2-3; size: .; DNA: TGTGCCAGTAGTCAGACAGCTAGCGGGGGAACAGATACGCAGTATTTT; CDR3: CASSQTASGGTDTQYF
V: TRBV7-2; D: TRBD1; length: 16; J: TRBJ2-7; size: .; DNA: TGTGCCAGCAGCTTGACCCGGGACAGGGCCTCCTACGAGCAGTACTTC; CDR3: CASSLTRDRASYEQYF
V: TRBV10-3; D: .; length: 13; J: TRBJ2-1; size: .; DNA: TGTGCCATCAGGATGGGGGCAGAGGATGAGCAGTTCTTC; CDR3: CAIRMGAEDEQFF
V: TRBV9; D: .; length: 13; J: TRBJ2-6; size: few; DNA: TGTGCCAGCAGCGCCCTCGTGGCCAACGTCCTGACTTTC; CDR3: CASSALVANVLTF
V: TRBV3-1/TRBV3-2; D: .; length: 14; J: TRBJ1-5; size: .; DNA: TGTGCCAGCAGCCTAGGACAGTTCAATCAGCCCCAGCATTTT; CDR3: CASSLGQFNQPQHF
V: TRBV19; D: TRBD1; length: 14; J: TRBJ1-1; size: .; DNA: TGTGCCAGTAGTACAGGGGGCTTGAACACTGAAGCTTTCTTT; CDR3: CASSTGGLNTEAFF
V: TRBV27; D: .; length: 15; J: TRBJ2-1; size: .; DNA: TGTGCCAGCAGTTTATCTGTCGCCGGCTACAATGAGCAGTTCTTC; CDR3: CASSLSVAGYNEQFF
V: TRBV6-1; D: .; length: 18; J: TRBJ2-5; size: .; DNA: TGTGCCAGCAGTGAAGCGGGGACAACGGCACTCTTCCAAGAGACCCAGTACTTC; CDR3: CASSEAGTTALFQETQYF
V: TRBV5-1; D: .; length: 13; J: TRBJ2-7; size: .; DNA: TGCGCCAGCCGAGTAGGGAGGACTTACGAGCAGTACTTC; CDR3: CASRVGRTYEQYF
V: TRBV5-1; D: .; length: 15; J: TRBJ1-4; size: .; DNA: TGCGCCAGCAGCTTGCAGGGTGTCCGTGGAGAAAAACTGTTTTTT; CDR3: CASSLQGVRGEKLFF
V: TRBV3-1/TRBV3-2; D: .; length: 14; J: TRBJ2-7; size: .; DNA: TGTGCCAGCAGCGCGGGACTTAAGTTCTACGAGCAGTACTTC; CDR3: CASSAGLKFYEQYF
V: TRBV5-6; D: TRBD2; length: 16; J: TRBJ2-3; size: .; DNA: TGTGCCAGCAGCCCGACTAGCGGGGGGTGGGCAGATACGCAGTATTTT; CDR3: CASSPTSGGWADTQYF
V: TRBV3-1/TRBV3-2; D: TRBD2; length: 17; J: TRBJ2-7; size: .; DNA: TGTGCCAGCAGCCCGAGGGCTAGCGGGGGGCCGGCGTACGAGCAGTACTTC; CDR3: CASSPRASGGPAYEQYF
V: TRBV11-1; D: TRBD1; length: 16; J: TRBJ1-5; size: .; DNA: TGTGCCAGCAGCCCGGGACAGGGGGTGAGCAATCAGCCCCAGCATTTT; CDR3: CASSPGQGVSNQPQHF
V: TRBV6-2/TRBV6-3; D: .; length: 14; J: TRBJ2-5; size: .; DNA: TGTGCCAGCAGTTTCCGGCGGATGCAAGAGACCCAGTACTTC; CDR3: CASSFRRMQETQYF
V: TRBV3-1/TRBV3-2; D: TRBD2; length: 19; J: TRBJ2-2; size: .; DNA: TGTGCCAGCAGCCACAGACTAGCGGGGGGGTTAACGAACACCGGGGAGCTGTTTTTT; CDR3: CASSHRLAGGLTNTGELFF
V: TRBV6-5; D: .; length: 15; J: TRBJ2-5; size: .; DNA: TGTGCCAGCAGTTACTCGACGGAGGGGTCGGAGACCCAGTACTTC; CDR3: CASSYSTEGSETQYF
V: TRBV27; D: .; length: 14; J: TRBJ2-7; size: .; DNA: TGTGCCAGTAAGTACAGCCCAAGCTCCTACGAGCAGTACTTC; CDR3: CASKYSPSSYEQYF
V: TRBV4-1; D: .; length: 13; J: TRBJ1-5; size: once; DNA: TGCGCCAGCAGCCGTCAGGTGCCTGGGCCCCAGCATTTT; CDR3: CASSRQVPGPQHF
V: TRBV6-5; D: TRBD1; length: 16; J: TRBJ1-4; size: few; DNA: TGTGCCAGCAGTTACTCCAAGGGCCAGGGGGATGAAAAACTGTTTTTT; CDR3: CASSYSKGQGDEKLFF
V: TRBV27; D: .; length: 13; J: TRBJ1-1; size: .; DNA: TGTGCCAGCAGTATCGATAGGGGAGGGGGAGCTTTCTTT; CDR3: CASSIDRGGGAFF
V: TRBV25-1; D: .; length: 12; J: TRBJ2-7; size: .; DNA: TGTGCCAGCAGTGGAACAGGTTACGAGCAGTACTTC; CDR3: CASSGTGYEQYF
V: TRBV5-1; D: .; length: 16; J: TRBJ2-4; size: .; DNA: TGCGCCAGCAGCCTATTCGGACAGCAATCCAAAAACATTCAGTACTTC; CDR3: CASSLFGQQSKNIQYF
V: TRBV28; D: .; length: 14; J: TRBJ2-7; size: few; DNA: TGTGCCAGCAGTTTAAGAGGGGCGGGGTACGAGCAGTACTTC; CDR3: CASSLRGAGYEQYF
V: TRBV5-6; D: .; length: 15; J: TRBJ1-1; size: .; DNA: TGTGCCAGCAGCTCACTACTATCAGGGCGCACTGAAGCTTTCTTT; CDR3: CASSSLLSGRTEAFF
V: TRBV7-9; D: TRBD2; length: 15; J: TRBJ2-3; size: .; DNA: TGTGCCAGCAGCTTAGCGTTGGGCGGGGGAGATACGCAGTATTTT; CDR3: CASSLALGGGDTQYF
V: TRBV3-1/TRBV3-2; D: TRBD2; length: 17; J: TRBJ2-3; size: .; DNA: TGTGCCAGCAGCCGGTTACTAGCGCGGACTAGACAAGATACGCAGTATTTT; CDR3: CASSRLLARTRQDTQYF
V: TRBV7-9; D: TRBD2; length: 17; J: TRBJ2-2; size: .; DNA: TGTGCCAGCAGTCTTCCGACTAGCGGGGGTGACACCGGGGAGCTGTTTTTT; CDR3: CASSLPTSGGDTGELFF
V: TRBV28; D: TRBD2; length: 16; J: TRBJ2-3; size: .; DNA: TGTGCCAGCAGTTTAAGCGGGACTGGAACGACAGATACGCAGTATTTT; CDR3: CASSLSGTGTTDTQYF
V: TRBV21-1; D: .; length: 15; J: TRBJ1-5; size: .; DNA: TGTGCCAGCAGCAAACGCGCGGATAGCAATCAGCCCCAGCATTTT; CDR3: CASSKRADSNQPQHF
V: TRBV9; D: .; length: 15; J: TRBJ1-1; size: .; DNA: TGTGCCAGCAGCGTAGCCTCTGGGGCCAACACTGAAGCTTTCTTT; CDR3: CASSVASGANTEAFF
V: TRBV6-2/TRBV6-3; D: .; length: 15; J: TRBJ2-5; size: .; DNA: TGTGCCAGCAGTTACCCCGTTGGGCCCATCGAGACCCAGTACTTC; CDR3: CASSYPVGPIETQYF
V: TRBV5-1; D: .; length: 13; J: TRBJ1-1; size: few; DNA: TGCGCCAGCAGCAACCGGGAACGGGCTGAAGCTTTCTTT; CDR3: CASSNRERAEAFF
V: TRBV5-4; D: .; length: 13; J: TRBJ2-7; size: .; DNA: TGTGCCAGCAACCTTCAGGGGTCCTACGAGCAGTACTTC; CDR3: CASNLQGSYEQYF
V: TRBV5-4; D: .; length: 15; J: TRBJ2-7; size: .; DNA: TGTGCCAGCAGCCAGAACTCGGGGGGCATGAGGGAGCAGTACTTC; CDR3: CASSQNSGGMREQYF
V: TRBV28; D: .; length: 14; J: TRBJ1-6; size: .; DNA: TGTGCCAGCAGTTCAGGGTCGGGGAGGTCACCCCTCCACTTT; CDR3: CASSSGSGRSPLHF
V: TRBV7-9; D: TRBD1; length: 16; J: TRBJ2-7; size: .; DNA: TGTGCCAGCAGCTACATAGGACAGGGGCCGGCCTACGAGCAGTACTTC; CDR3: CASSYIGQGPAYEQYF
V: TRBV27; D: TRBD1; length: 14; J: TRBJ1-3; size: .; DNA: TGTGCCAGCAGGGGGACAGGACAGGGAAACACCATATATTTT; CDR3: CASRGTGQGNTIYF
V: TRBV5-8; D: .; length: 16; J: TRBJ1-4; size: .; DNA: TGTGCCAGCAGCCGGGGGACCGAACCAACTAATGAAAAACTGTTTTTT; CDR3: CASSRGTEPTNEKLFF